A single sample is the source of the 18 T cell receptor beta chains below, sequenced in a study of technical replicates of blood from several donors. Assay: immunoSEQ multiplex PCR; the TCRdb copy retains only in-frame clones and omits some. The repertoire holds 55,000 to 75,000 clones, with 92% as singletons. Sequencing was carried out using T cells isolated from PBMCs. These receptors came from a human donor in good health.

The chain employs TRBV18 and TRBJ1-5; TRBD1 might be the D (5 bases). The V gene's germline CDR1 is KGHSH and CDR2 LQKENI. Trimming took 3 bases from V and 5 from J, leaving 8 bases between them. The CDR3 has 13 amino acids. The CDR3 bases are TGTGCCAGCTCACCCCCAGGGTATCAGCCCCAGCATTTT. It specifies CASSPPGYQPQHF.

The genes are TRBV5-8 and TRBJ2-1; 8 positions agree with TRBD2. CDR1 SGHTS and CDR2 YDEGEE come from the germline V gene. The V gene end was trimmed by 5 bases and the J gene end by 3 bases; junction bases not matched to a gene: 4. The CDR3 consists of 14 residues. CDR3: CASSSREDYNEQFF. CDR3 in DNA: TGTGCCAGCAGTTCGCGGGAGGACTACAATGAGCAGTTCTTC. The complete variable domain, with remaining parts taken from reference TRBV5-8 and TRBJ2-1, reads EAGVTQSPTHLIKTRGQQATLRCSPISGHTSVYWYQQALGLGLQFLLWYDEGEERNRGNFPPRFSGRQFPNYSSELNVNALELEDSALYLCASSSREDYNEQFFGPGTRLTVL.

This rearrangement joins TRBV28 to TRBJ1-5, with a weak D call TRBD1 (5 bases). The germline V and J ends were trimmed by 6 bases and 9 bases, with 27 bases remaining between them. In germline, CDR1 is MDHEN, CDR2 SYDVKM. The CDR3 spans 17 residues. CDR3 residues: CASSRTAGLLGVVPQHF. CDR3 sequence (DNA): TGTGCCAGCAGCCGGACCGCGGGACTGCTTGGGGTAGTGCCCCAGCATTTT.

The chain is built from TRBV5-6 and TRBJ2-5, with 10 bases lining up with TRBD1. With 2 bases clipped from V and 8 bases from J, the junction kept 3 bases outside the gene matches. The CDR3 is 13 residues long. Germline CDR1 and CDR2: SGHDT and YYEEEE. CDR3 coding DNA: TGTGCCAGCAGCTTCGGGACAGGGGAAACCCAGTACTTC. Translated: CASSFGTGETQYF.

This clone was recorded only once. The chain joins TRBV27 to TRBJ1-1, with 8 bases matching TRBD1. The CDR3 covers 15 residues. With 5 bases clipped from V and 2 bases from J, the junction kept 7 bases outside the gene matches. From germline, CDR1 is MNHEY and CDR2 SMNVEV (reference sequence). The chain's CDR3 is CASSVSRGPNTEAFF. Here the CDR3 DNA reads TGTGCCAGCAGTGTTTCCAGGGGGCCTAACACTGAAGCTTTCTTT.

V and J are TRBV28 and TRBJ1-5, with a possible D match to TRBD1 (5 bases). V shed 5 bases and J shed 2 bases, with 10 bases lying between them. CDR1 and CDR2 from the germline V gene are MDHEN and SYDVKM. CDR3 size: 14 residues. CDR3 DNA sequence: TGTGCCAGCAGTCCCTGGGGGGGCAATCAGCCCCAGCATTTT. It specifies CASSPWGGNQPQHF. Using reference TRBV28 and TRBJ1-5 for the parts outside the CDR3, the full variable domain is DVKVTQSSRYLVKRTGEKVFLECVQDMDHENMFWYRQDPGLGLRLIYFSYDVKMKEKGDIPEGYSVSREKKERFSLILESASTNQTSMYLCASSPWGGNQPQHFGDGTRLSIL.

V is TRBV5-1 and J is TRBJ2-4; a weak D match, TRBD1 (6 bases). There are 18 residues in the CDR3. Germline-derived CDR1 and CDR2 are SGHRS and YFSETQ. Deletions cut 4 bases from V and 3 bases from J, with 23 bases between. The CDR3 sequence is CASSHRAWFLVVKNIQYF. The CDR3 region has the DNA TGCGCCAGCAGCCACAGGGCCTGGTTTCTTGTAGTCAAAAACATTCAGTACTTC. The full variable domain, its missing parts supplied by reference TRBV5-1 and TRBJ2-4, is KAGVTQTPRYLIKTRGQQVTLSCSPISGHRSVSWYQQTPGQGLQFLFEYFSETQRNKGNFPGRFSGRQFSNSRSEMNVSTLELGDSALYLCASSHRAWFLVVKNIQYFGAGTRLSVL.

This chain links TRBV10-3 with TRBJ1-5; D unclear. With 0 bases removed from V and 1 base from J, the gap between germline ends came to 10 bases. Germline CDR1 ENHRY, CDR2 SYGVKD. The CDR3 loop spans 16 amino acids. CDR3 region: CAISESGGFSNQPQHF. CDR3 DNA sequence: TGTGCCATCAGTGAGTCCGGAGGGTTCAGCAATCAGCCCCAGCATTTT.

The chain is built from TRBV11-2 and TRBJ2-2; the D gene is possibly TRBD1 (5 bases). From germline, CDR1 is SGHAT and CDR2 FQNNGV. Trimming took 1 base from V and 8 from J, leaving 8 bases between them. This CDR3 comprises 13 residues. CDR3 amino acids: CASSLVRGGELFF. The CDR3 DNA is TGTGCCAGCAGCTTAGTTAGGGGTGGGGAGCTGTTTTTT.

The chain is built from TRBV2 and TRBJ2-7, with D possibly being TRBD1 (6 bases). The CDR3 totals 13 residues. Deletions cut 10 bases from V and 0 bases from J, with 13 bases between. Germline V gene sequence: CDR1 SNHLY, CDR2 FYNNEI. The CDR3 protein is CATVRDTSYEQYF. The CDR3 coding sequence is TGTGCCACCGTCCGGGACACCTCCTACGAGCAGTACTTC.

This clone was observed once. The chain couples TRBV28 to TRBJ1-5, with 8 nucleotides matching TRBD1. The trim removed 6 bases at V and 7 bases at J, leaving 14 bases unmatched. The CDR3 is made up of 16 amino acids. The germline V gene has CDR1 MDHEN and CDR2 SYDVKM. CDR3 sequence reads: CASRKSKGAGGQPQHF. The CDR3 DNA is TGTGCCAGCAGAAAATCAAAAGGGGCAGGGGGCCAGCCCCAGCATTTT. The variable domain in full, completed from reference TRBV28 and TRBJ1-5, reads DVKVTQSSRYLVKRTGEKVFLECVQDMDHENMFWYRQDPGLGLRLIYFSYDVKMKEKGDIPEGYSVSREKKERFSLILESASTNQTSMYLCASRKSKGAGGQPQHFGDGTRLSIL.

This chain connects TRBV14 to TRBJ2-7; 10 nucleotides match TRBD1. There are 16 residues in the CDR3. Trimming at V came to 2 bases and at J to 4 bases, leaving 8 bases not matched to a gene. Germline CDR1 and CDR2: SGHDN and FVKESK. The DNA for the CDR3 is TGTGCCAGCAGCCAATGGCCCCGGGACAGGGGATACGAGCAGTACTTC. The encoded protein is CASSQWPRDRGYEQYF.

The rearrangement links TRBV20-1 to TRBJ1-1; D unresolved. The germline V gene encodes CDR1 DFQATT and CDR2 SNEGSKA (reference sequence). The CDR3 spans 11 residues. The V gene lost 3 bases and the J gene lost 3 bases, with 5 bases spanning the gap. This CDR3 is CSARSDTEAFF. DNA for the CDR3: TGCAGTGCTAGGTCCGACACTGAAGCTTTCTTT.

V and J are TRBV7-3 and TRBJ2-1; a possible D gene is TRBD1 (6 bases). The ends were cut back, 2 bases at V and 8 bases at J, with 16 bases in the middle. The CDR3 is made up of 15 amino acids. Germline CDR1 reads SGHTA; CDR2 reads FQGTGA. Written as DNA, the CDR3 is TGTGCCAGCAGCTTAGGGCAGGGGCCGAGGGATGAGCAGTTCTTC. Residues: CASSLGQGPRDEQFF.

V usage is TRBV4-1 and J usage is TRBJ2-7; the match to TRBD1 covers 9 bases. The CDR3 consists of 14 residues. V was pared by 4 bases and J by 0 bases, with 1 base of the junction left unmatched. Germline V lookup: CDR1 MGHRA, CDR2 YSYEKL. CDR3 protein: CASSPDRGSYEQYF. The CDR3 coding sequence is TGCGCCAGCAGCCCGGACAGGGGCTCCTACGAGCAGTACTTC.

The gene calls are TRBV25-1 and TRBJ1-1; TRBD1 might be the D (6 bases). With 4 bases removed from V and 6 bases from J, the gap between germline ends came to 9 bases. The CDR3 is made up of 12 amino acids. Germline loops: CDR1 MGHDK, CDR2 SYGVNS. CDR3 sequence (DNA): TGTGCCAGCAGTGGCACAGGGTCTGAAGCTTTCTTT. It encodes CASSGTGSEAFF.

The genes are TRBV9 and TRBJ1-1, with 8 positions matching TRBD1. V lost 3 bases, J lost 5 bases, and 9 bases stayed unmatched. The CDR3 consists of 15 residues. Germline V lookup: CDR1 SGDLS, CDR2 YYNGEE. The DNA for the CDR3 is TGTGCCAGCAGCGCCCAGGGGGCGGGATTTACTGAAGCTTTCTTT. Residues: CASSAQGAGFTEAFF.

The CDR3 region is CASSILRGEKTDTQYF. In DNA, the CDR3 is TGTGCCAGCAGCATACTACGCGGGGAAAAGACAGATACGCAGTATTTT. The rearrangement links TRBV6-7 to TRBJ2-3, with D possibly TRBD2 on 6 matching bases. TRBV6-7 is noted as an ORF with a role that remains uncertain. The CDR3 is 16 residues long. Trimming stripped 6 bases from V and 3 bases from J, with 19 bases between.